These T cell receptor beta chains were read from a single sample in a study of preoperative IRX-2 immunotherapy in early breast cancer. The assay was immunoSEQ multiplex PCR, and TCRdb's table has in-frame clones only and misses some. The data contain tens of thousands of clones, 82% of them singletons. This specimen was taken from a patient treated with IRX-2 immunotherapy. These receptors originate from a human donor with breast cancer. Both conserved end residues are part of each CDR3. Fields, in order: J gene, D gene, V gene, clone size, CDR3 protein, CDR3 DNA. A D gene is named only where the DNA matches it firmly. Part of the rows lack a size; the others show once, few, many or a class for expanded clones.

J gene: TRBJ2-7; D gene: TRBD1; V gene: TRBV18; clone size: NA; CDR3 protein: CASSPRTGGNEQYF; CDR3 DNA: TGTGCCAGCTCACCAAGGACAGGGGGCAACGAGCAGTACTTC
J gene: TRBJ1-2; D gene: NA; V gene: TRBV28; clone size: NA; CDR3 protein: CASGTAAANYGYTF; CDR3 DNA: TGTGCCAGCGGAACAGCCGCCGCTAACTATGGCTACACCTTC
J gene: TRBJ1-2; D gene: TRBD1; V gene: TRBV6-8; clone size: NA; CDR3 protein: CASSYDGQGLGYGYTF; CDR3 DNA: TGTGCCAGCAGTTACGACGGACAGGGTTTAGGATATGGCTACACCTTC
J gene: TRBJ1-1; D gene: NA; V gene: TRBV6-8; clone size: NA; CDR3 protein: CASTPMGRMNTEAFF; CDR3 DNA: TGTGCCAGCACTCCCATGGGACGGATGAACACTGAAGCTTTCTTT
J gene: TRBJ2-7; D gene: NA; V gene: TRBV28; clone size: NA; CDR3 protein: CASSPPGEYSYEQYF; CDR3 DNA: TGTGCCAGCAGCCCTCCGGGGGAATACTCCTACGAGCAGTACTTC
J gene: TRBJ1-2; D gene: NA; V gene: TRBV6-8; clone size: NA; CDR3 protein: CASSQEGGDYGYTF; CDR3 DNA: TGTGCCAGCAGCCAGGAGGGGGGGGACTATGGCTACACCTTC
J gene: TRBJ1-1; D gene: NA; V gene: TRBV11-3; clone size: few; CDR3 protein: CASSNPPTNTEAFF; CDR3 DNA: TGTGCCAGCAGCAATCCTCCCACGAACACTGAAGCTTTCTTT
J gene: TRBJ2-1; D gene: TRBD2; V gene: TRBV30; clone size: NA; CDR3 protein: CAWSRAGGGREQFF; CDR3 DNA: TGTGCCTGGAGTCGAGCGGGAGGGGGTCGTGAGCAGTTCTTC
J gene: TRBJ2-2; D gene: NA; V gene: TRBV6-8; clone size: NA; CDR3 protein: CATPRGNTGELFF; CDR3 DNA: TGTGCCACCCCAAGGGGGAACACCGGGGAGCTGTTTTTT
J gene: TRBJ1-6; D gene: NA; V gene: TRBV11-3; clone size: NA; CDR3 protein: CASSRRPGDSPLHF; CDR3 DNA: TGTGCCAGCAGCCGCCGCCCAGGGGATTCACCCCTCCACTTT
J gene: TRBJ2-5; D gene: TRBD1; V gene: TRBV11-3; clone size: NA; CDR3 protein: CASSTRTGGVETQYF; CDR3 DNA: TGTGCCAGCAGCACTCGGACAGGGGGCGTAGAGACCCAGTACTTC
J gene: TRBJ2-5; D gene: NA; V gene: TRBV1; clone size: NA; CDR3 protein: CASSQGSVSQETQYF; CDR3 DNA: TGCGCCAGCAGCCAAGGATCAGTTTCGCAAGAGACCCAGTACTTC
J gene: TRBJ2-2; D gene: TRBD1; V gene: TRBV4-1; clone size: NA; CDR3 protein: CASSRLPGGLNTGELFF; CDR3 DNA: TGCGCCAGCAGCCGTCTCCCAGGGGGCCTTAACACCGGGGAGCTGTTTTTT
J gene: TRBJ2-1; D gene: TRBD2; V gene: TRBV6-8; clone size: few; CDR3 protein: CAISAGGAYNEQFF; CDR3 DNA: TGTGCCATCAGTGCGGGGGGGGCCTACAATGAGCAGTTCTTC
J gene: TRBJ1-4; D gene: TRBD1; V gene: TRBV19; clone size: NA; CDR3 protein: CASSSPDRVLGKLFF; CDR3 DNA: TGTGCCAGTAGTTCCCCTGACAGGGTCCTTGGAAAACTGTTTTTT
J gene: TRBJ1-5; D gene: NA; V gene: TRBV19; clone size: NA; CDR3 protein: CASSTIGLVTNQPQHF; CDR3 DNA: TGTGCCAGTAGTACCATCGGTCTGGTCACTAATCAGCCTCAGCATTTT
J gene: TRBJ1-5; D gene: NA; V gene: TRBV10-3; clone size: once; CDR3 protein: CAISESGPGYYSNQPQHF; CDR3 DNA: TGTGCCATCAGTGAGTCTGGGCCAGGCTATTATAGCAATCAGCCCCAGCATTTT
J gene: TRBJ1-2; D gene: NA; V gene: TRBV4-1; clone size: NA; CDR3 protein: CASSQDYGGWGYTF; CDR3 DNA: TGCGCCAGCAGCCAAGATTATGGGGGGTGGGGCTACACCTTC
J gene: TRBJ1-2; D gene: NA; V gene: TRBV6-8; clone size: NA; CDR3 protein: CASSYSPWTGYTF; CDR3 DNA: TGTGCCAGCAGTTACTCGCCTTGGACAGGCTACACCTTC
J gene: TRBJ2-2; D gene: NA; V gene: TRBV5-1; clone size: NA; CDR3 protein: CASSRSANTGELFF; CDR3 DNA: TGCGCCAGCAGCAGATCCGCGAACACCGGGGAGCTGTTTTTT
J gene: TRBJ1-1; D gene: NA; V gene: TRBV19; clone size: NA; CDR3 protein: CASSGRTNTEAFF; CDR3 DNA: TGTGCCAGTAGTGGCAGGACGAACACTGAAGCTTTCTTT
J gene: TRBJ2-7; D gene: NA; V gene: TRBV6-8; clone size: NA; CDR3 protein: CASSGRAAYEQYF; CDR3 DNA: TGTGCCAGCAGTGGTCGGGCGGCCTACGAGCAGTACTTC
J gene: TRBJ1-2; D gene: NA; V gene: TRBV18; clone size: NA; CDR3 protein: CASSPALGGKDYGYTF; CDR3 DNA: TGTGCCAGCTCACCCGCTCTAGGGGGGAAGGACTATGGCTACACCTTC
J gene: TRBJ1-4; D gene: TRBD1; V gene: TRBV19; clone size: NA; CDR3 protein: CASRQGAFEKLFF; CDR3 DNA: TGTGCCAGCAGACAGGGGGCATTTGAAAAACTGTTTTTT
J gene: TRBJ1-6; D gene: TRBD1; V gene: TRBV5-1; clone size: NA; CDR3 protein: CASSSGQGDSPLHF; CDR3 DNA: TGCGCCAGCAGCTCCGGACAGGGGGATTCACCCCTCCACTTT
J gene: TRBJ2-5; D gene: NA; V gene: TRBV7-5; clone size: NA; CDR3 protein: CASSLTYFDRSQETQYF; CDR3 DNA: TGTGCCAGCAGCTTAACGTATTTTGATCGGAGCCAAGAGACCCAGTACTTC
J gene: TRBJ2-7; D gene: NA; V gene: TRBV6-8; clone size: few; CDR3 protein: CASSYSGLQEQYF; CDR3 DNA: TGTGCCAGCAGTTACTCAGGGTTGCAAGAGCAGTACTTC
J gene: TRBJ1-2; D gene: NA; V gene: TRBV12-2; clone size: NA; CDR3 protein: CATEGLERANYGYTF; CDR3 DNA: TGTGCCACCGAAGGGCTCGAAAGGGCAAACTATGGCTACACCTTC
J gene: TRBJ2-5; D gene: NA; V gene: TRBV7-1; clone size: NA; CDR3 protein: CASSSTSPTGGETQYF; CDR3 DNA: TGTGCCAGCAGCTCAACCTCACCGACAGGCGGAGAGACCCAGTACTTC
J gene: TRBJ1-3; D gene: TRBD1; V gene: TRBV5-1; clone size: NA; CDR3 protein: CASSPTGPSGNTIYF; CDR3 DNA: TGCGCCAGCAGCCCGACAGGGCCGTCTGGAAACACCATATATTTT
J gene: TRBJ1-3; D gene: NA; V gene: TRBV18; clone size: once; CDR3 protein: CASSPSGRSGNTIYF; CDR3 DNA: TGTGCCAGCTCACCATCGGGCCGCTCTGGAAACACCATATATTTT
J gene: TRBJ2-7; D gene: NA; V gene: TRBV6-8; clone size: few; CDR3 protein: CASSYSNRGSYEQYF; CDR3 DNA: TGTGCCAGCAGTTACTCGAATCGGGGCTCCTACGAGCAGTACTTC
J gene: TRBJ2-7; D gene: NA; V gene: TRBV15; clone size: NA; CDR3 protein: CATSRDIGGPDEQYF; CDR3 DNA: TGTGCCACCAGCAGAGATATTGGGGGCCCAGACGAGCAGTACTTC
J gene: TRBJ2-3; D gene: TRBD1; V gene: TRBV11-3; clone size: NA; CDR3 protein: CASTRQGRNTDTQYF; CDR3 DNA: TGTGCCAGCACACGACAGGGGCGGAATACAGATACGCAGTATTTT
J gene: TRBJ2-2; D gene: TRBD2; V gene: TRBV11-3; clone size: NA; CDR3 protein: CASTVGGLESGELFF; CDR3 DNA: TGTGCCAGCACCGTGGGGGGGTTAGAGTCCGGGGAGCTGTTTTTT
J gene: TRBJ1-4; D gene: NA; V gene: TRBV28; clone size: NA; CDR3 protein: CASSGPNEKLFF; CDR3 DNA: TGTGCCAGCAGTGGGCCTAATGAAAAACTGTTTTTT
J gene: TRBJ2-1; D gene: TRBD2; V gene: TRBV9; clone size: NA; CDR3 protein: CASSVAGGRPYNEQFF; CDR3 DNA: TGTGCCAGCAGCGTAGCGGGGGGGCGACCTTACAATGAGCAGTTCTTC
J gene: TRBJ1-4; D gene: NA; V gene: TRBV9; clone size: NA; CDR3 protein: CASSAEPGHTTNEKLFF; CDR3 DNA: TGTGCCAGCAGCGCGGAGCCGGGACACACAACTAATGAAAAACTGTTTTTT
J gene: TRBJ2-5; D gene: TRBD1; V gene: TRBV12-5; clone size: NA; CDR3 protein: CASGADRGLLETQYF; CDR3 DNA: TGTGCTAGTGGCGCCGACAGGGGGCTCTTGGAGACCCAGTACTTC
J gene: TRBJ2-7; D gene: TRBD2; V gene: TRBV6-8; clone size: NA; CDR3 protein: CASSKPGLAGYEQYF; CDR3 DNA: TGTGCCAGCAGTAAACCGGGACTAGCGGGATACGAGCAGTACTTC
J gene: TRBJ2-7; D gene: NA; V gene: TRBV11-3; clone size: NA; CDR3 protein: CASSSPGGRAYEQYF; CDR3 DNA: TGTGCCAGCAGCTCCCCAGGGGGGAGGGCCTACGAGCAGTACTTC
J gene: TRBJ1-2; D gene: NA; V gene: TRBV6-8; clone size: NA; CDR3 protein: CASSYSDRESSGYTF; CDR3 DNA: TGTGCCAGCAGTTACTCGGATAGAGAGTCTTCTGGCTACACCTTC
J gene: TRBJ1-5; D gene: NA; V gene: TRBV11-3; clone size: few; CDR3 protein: CASSLGVHSNQPQHF; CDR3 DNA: TGTGCCAGCAGCTTGGGGGTTCATAGCAATCAGCCCCAGCATTTT
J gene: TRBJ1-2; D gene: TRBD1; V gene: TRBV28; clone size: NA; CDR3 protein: CASRGGQGTYGYTF; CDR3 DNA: TGTGCCTCCCGGGGGGGACAGGGTACCTATGGCTACACCTTC
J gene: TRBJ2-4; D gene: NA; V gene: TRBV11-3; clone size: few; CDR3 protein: CASSPRGVAKNIQYF; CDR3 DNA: TGTGCCAGCAGCCCAAGGGGGGTGGCCAAAAACATTCAGTACTTC
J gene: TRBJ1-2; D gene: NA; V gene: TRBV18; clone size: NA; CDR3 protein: CASSLPGSFTKPYGYTF; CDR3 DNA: TGTGCCAGCTCACTACCAGGGTCCTTCACCAAACCCTATGGCTACACCTTC
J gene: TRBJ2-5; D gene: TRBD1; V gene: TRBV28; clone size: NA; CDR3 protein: CASSPRDRVGETQYF; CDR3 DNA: TGTGCCAGCAGTCCCCGGGACAGGGTAGGGGAGACCCAGTACTTC
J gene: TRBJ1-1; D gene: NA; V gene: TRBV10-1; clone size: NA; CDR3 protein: CASSESRIGVLLPEAFF; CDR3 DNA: TGCGCCAGCAGTGAGTCGCGAATCGGAGTCCTCCTCCCTGAAGCTTTCTTT
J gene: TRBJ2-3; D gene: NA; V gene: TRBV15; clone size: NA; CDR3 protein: CATSRDPRGAITDTQYF; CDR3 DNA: TGTGCCACCAGCAGAGATCCCCGGGGGGCGATAACAGATACGCAGTATTTT
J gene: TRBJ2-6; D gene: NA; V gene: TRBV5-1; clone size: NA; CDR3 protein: CASSTSSGANVLTF; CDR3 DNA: TGCGCCAGCAGCACGAGTTCTGGGGCCAACGTCCTGACTTTC
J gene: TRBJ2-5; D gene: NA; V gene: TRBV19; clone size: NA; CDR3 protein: CASSIGVGAHQETQYF; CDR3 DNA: TGTGCCAGTAGTATTGGGGTGGGGGCGCATCAAGAGACCCAGTACTTC
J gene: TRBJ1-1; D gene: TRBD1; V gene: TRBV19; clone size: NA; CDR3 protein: CASRGQRNTEAFF; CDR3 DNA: TGTGCCAGTAGGGGACAGAGGAACACTGAAGCTTTCTTT
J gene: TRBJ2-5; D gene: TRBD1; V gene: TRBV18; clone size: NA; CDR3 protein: CASSLNPGQQETQYF; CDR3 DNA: TGTGCCAGCTCACTAAACCCGGGACAGCAAGAGACCCAGTACTTC
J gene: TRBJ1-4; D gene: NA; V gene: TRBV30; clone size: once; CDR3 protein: CAWKVKGYNEKLFF; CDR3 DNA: TGTGCCTGGAAAGTCAAGGGTTATAATGAAAAACTGTTTTTT
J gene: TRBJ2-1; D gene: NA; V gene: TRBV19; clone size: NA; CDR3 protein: CASSIRDGLSYNEQFF; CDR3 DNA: TGTGCCAGTAGTATTAGGGATGGGCTCTCCTACAATGAGCAGTTCTTC
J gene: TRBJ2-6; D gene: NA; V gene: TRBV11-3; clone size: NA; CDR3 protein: CASSLKGGVLISGANVLTF; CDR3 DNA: TGTGCCAGCAGCTTAAAGGGGGGCGTGTTAATCTCTGGGGCCAACGTCCTGACTTTC
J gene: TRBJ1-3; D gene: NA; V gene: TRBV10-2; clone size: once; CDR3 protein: CAASSLTGSSGNTIYF; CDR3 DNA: TGCGCCGCCTCTTCCCTCACAGGGAGCTCTGGAAACACCATATATTTT
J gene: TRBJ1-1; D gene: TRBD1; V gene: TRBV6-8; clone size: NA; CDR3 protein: CAISGGRDSRSNTEAFF; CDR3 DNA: TGTGCCATCAGTGGCGGACGGGACAGCCGCTCGAACACTGAAGCTTTCTTT